This TCR beta chain was profiled in a study of T cell responses to AZD1222 COVID-19 vaccine (dated by TCRdb to about 2021). General notes on the study: TCR sequencing covered over 230 trial participants: roughly 200 given two doses of AZD1222 and about 26 given two doses of MenACWY control vaccine. Trial participants were enrolled by age into subgroups of 18-55, 56-69 and 70-plus years, and around 140, 26 and 57 TCR-sequenced participants, respectively, were included in these subgroups. Overall study results and their limits: Reportedly, almost half of the unique spike-specific TCRs recognized epitopes lying outside the regions that are mutated in the B.1.351 and B.1.1.7 variants. In the small 56-69-year group, the increase in depth fell short of significance, most likely because of low power. Conclusions about previously exposed vaccinees are limited, since just five or six AZD1222 recipients were seropositive for SARS-CoV-2 at baseline. Participants were mostly white British, with more females than males. The authors suggested clonal diversity may have been underestimated. Spike-specific TCR breadth and depth rose significantly after two AZD1222 doses compared with day 0 and with MenACWY recipients. The whole spike protein was spanned by vaccine-associated CD4 TCRs, and dominant responses were seen in regions 160-218 and 743-854. Because no day 14 peak-response samples were available, the repertoires could be characterized only after the peak T cell response.

As encoded in the germline V gene, CDR1 is MRHNA while CDR2 is SNTAGT. The V end loses 6 bases and the J end loses 1 base, and a stretch of 9 bases separates them. The CDR3 contains 13 residues, cysteine and phenylalanine counted. Only the CDR3 part of the read is kept: 39 bases, read in frame from the first base. The CDR3 regions of human TCRbeta chains were analyzed by immunosequencing. On the study's bioinformatics: TCRs in the repertoires were matched against a reference library of SARS-CoV-2-specific TCRs that had been generated with the MIRA antigen-specificity platform. Breadth was defined as the fraction of unique TCRs that were SARS-CoV-2-associated, and depth was defined as the fraction of total T cells that were SARS-CoV-2-associated. Using the MIRA data, each spike-specific TCR was mapped to the spike region that the TCR reacts to and placed in a CD4 or CD8 class. Log10-transformed breadth and depth values were compared by one-way ANOVA with Sidak's multiple comparisons tests. Drawn from immuneACCESS, this table holds only the in-frame rearrangements with V and J called that TCRdb kept. Clones are partly lost; checked studies trace under half to an unresolved V gene and leave the rest unexplained. V and J calls and clone size are as listed in that table; D and trimming were resolved from the DNA. Within this sample are tens of thousands of clones, with roughly 90% of them counted one time only. Roughly 5.1% of the sample goes to the ten largest clones.

Of note for this clone: It has no known antigen specificity. There are no base qualities to consult, and no much larger clone falls within one base.

The sample's time point label, in plain terms: about 28 days (+/-7) after the second vaccine dose. AZD1222 recipients given second doses at about 4 weeks or at about 12 weeks were pooled, since spike-specific TCR depth and breadth were not found to differ between the two schedules. Vaccinee samples were obtained from the UK trials COV001 and COV002, which included a single-blind randomized controlled phase 2/3 trial of AZD1222 (ChAdOx1 nCoV-19) in healthy adults. Trial participant PBMC samples were collected at day 0 and day 28 after the second dose for TCRbeta chain sequencing. The chain was built from TRBV6-4 and TRBJ1-1, with a tentative D gene TRBD1 over 6 matching bases. The clonotype comes from an adult who received the AZD1222 COVID-19 vaccine. The source material was peripheral blood, sampled 28 days after the second AZD1222 dose. The bases read TGTGCCAGCAGAAGGGACACGAACACTGAAGCTTTCTTT. It is translated as CASRRDTNTEAFF.